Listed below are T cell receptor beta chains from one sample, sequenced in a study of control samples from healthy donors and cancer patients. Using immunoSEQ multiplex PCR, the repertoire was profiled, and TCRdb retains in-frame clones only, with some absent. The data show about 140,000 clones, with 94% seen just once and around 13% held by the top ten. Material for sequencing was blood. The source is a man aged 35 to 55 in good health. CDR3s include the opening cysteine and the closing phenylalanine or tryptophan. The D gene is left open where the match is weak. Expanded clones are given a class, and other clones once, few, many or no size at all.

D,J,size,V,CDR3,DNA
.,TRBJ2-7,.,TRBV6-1,CASSDVGVERAASYEQYF,TGTGCCAGCAGTGATGTCGGAGTTGAGCGGGCGGCCTCCTACGAGCAGTACTTC
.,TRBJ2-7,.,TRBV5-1,CASSLKYDRQSYEQYF,TGCGCCAGCAGCTTAAAGTATGATAGACAGTCCTACGAGCAGTACTTC
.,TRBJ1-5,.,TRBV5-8,CASSLAWGSGNQPQHF,TGTGCCAGCAGCTTGGCCTGGGGGAGTGGCAATCAGCCCCAGCATTTT
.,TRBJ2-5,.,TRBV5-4,CASSLGGARETQYF,TGTGCCAGCAGCTTGGGTGGGGCGCGTGAGACCCAGTACTTC
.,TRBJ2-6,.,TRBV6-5,CASSYIRSGANVLTF,TGTGCCAGCAGTTACATTCGATCCGGGGCCAACGTCCTGACTTTC
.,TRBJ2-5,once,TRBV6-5,CASSPGLQETQYF,TGTGCCAGCAGTCCAGGACTCCAAGAGACCCAGTACTTC
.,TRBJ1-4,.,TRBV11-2,CASSLSATNEKLFF,TGTGCCAGCAGCTTAAGCGCAACTAATGAAAAACTGTTTTTT
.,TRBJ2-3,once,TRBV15,CATSSHRAGGADTQYF,TGTGCCACCAGCAGTCATAGGGCGGGCGGGGCAGATACGCAGTATTTT
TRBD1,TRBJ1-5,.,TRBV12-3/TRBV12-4,CASSRDREPQHF,TGTGCCAGCAGCCGCGACAGGGAGCCCCAGCATTTT
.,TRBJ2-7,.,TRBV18,CASSPVREQYF,TGTGCCAGCTCGCCCGTGCGGGAGCAGTACTTC
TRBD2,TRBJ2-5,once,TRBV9,CASSTGLAGAETQYF,TGTGCCAGCAGCACGGGACTAGCGGGAGCAGAGACCCAGTACTTC
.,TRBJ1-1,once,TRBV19,CASSGGTGTEAFF,TGTGCCAGTAGCGGGGGGACGGGGACTGAAGCTTTCTTT
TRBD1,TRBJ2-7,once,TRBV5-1,CASSLWGQGYYEQYF,TGCGCCAGCAGCTTGTGGGGACAGGGATACTACGAGCAGTACTTC
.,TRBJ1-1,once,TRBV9,CASSGFVNTEAFF,TGTGCCAGCAGCGGATTTGTGAACACTGAAGCTTTCTTT
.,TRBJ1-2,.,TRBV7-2,CASSFGSGGNYGYTF,TGTGCCAGCAGCTTTGGGAGCGGGGGGAACTATGGCTACACCTTC
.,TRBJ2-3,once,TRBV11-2,CASSPRPHDTDTQYF,TGTGCCAGCAGCCCCCGCCCCCACGACACAGATACGCAGTATTTT
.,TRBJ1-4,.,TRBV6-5,CASSYDRGKLFF,TGTGCCAGCAGCTACGATAGGGGAAAACTGTTTTTT
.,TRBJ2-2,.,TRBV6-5,CASTTNTGELFF,TGTGCCAGCACAACGAACACCGGGGAGCTGTTTTTT
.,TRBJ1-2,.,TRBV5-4,CASSQPGRRVGYGYTF,TGTGCCAGCAGCCAGCCCGGGAGAAGGGTTGGCTATGGCTACACCTTC
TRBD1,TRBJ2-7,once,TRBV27,CASSPSQDREWDEQYF,TGTGCCAGCAGTCCCTCACAGGACAGGGAATGGGACGAGCAGTACTTC
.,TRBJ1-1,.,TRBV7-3,CASSLNPRGRANTEAFF,TGTGCCAGCAGCTTAAACCCCCGGGGCAGGGCGAACACTGAAGCTTTCTTT
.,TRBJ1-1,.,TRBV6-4,CASTPRRTEAFF,TGTGCCAGCACCCCACGACGGACTGAAGCTTTCTTT
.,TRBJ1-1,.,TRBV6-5,CASRKQGTTEAFF,TGTGCCAGCAGGAAACAGGGAACCACTGAAGCTTTCTTT
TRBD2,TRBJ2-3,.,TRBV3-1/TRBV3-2,CASSPQRPAGGLNADTQYF,TGTGCCAGCAGCCCCCAAAGGCCGGCGGGGGGGCTGAATGCAGATACGCAGTATTTT
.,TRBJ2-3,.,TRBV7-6,CASSLAGLAHGTDTQYF,TGTGCCAGCAGCTTAGCGGGTCTAGCGCATGGCACAGATACGCAGTATTTT
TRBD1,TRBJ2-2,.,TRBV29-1,CSVPDRAGELFF,TGCAGCGTTCCCGACAGGGCCGGGGAGCTGTTTTTT
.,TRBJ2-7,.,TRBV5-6,CASSLGRRGRGEQYF,TGTGCCAGCAGCTTGGGGCGTAGGGGTCGGGGCGAGCAGTACTTC